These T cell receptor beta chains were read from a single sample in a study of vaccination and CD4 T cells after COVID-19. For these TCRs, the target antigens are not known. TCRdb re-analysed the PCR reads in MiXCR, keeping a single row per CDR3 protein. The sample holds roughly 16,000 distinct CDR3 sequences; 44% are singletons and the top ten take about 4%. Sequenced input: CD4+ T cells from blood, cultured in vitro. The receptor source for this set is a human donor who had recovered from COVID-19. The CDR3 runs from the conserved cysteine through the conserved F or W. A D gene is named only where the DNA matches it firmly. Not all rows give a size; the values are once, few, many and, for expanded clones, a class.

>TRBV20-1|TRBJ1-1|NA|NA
CSARRVRWDTEAFF
TGCAGTGCTAGAAGGGTTAGGTGGGACACTGAAGCTTTCTTT
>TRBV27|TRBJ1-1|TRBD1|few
CASSRTGRDTEAFF
TGTGCCAGCAGCAGGACAGGGAGGGACACTGAAGCTTTCTTT
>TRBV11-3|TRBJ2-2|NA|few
CASSLDGGSNTGELFF
TGTGCCAGCAGCTTAGATGGGGGGTCGAACACCGGGGAGCTGTTTTTT
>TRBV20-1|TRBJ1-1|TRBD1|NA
CSARVRQGGRTEAFF
TGCAGTGCTAGAGTTCGACAGGGAGGAAGGACTGAAGCTTTCTTT
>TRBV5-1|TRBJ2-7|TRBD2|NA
CASSLETSGRGEQYF
TGCGCCAGCAGCTTGGAGACTAGCGGGAGGGGCGAGCAGTACTTC
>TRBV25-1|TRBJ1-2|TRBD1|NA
CASMDRGDGYTF
TGTGCCAGCATGGACAGGGGTGATGGCTACACCTTC
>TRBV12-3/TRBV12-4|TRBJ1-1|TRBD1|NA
CASSLGTGLEAFF
TGTGCCAGCAGTCTGGGGACAGGTCTTGAAGCTTTCTTT
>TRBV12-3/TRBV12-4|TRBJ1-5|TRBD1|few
CASSDGQGAIEQPQHF
TGTGCCAGCAGTGACGGACAGGGGGCGATAGAGCAGCCCCAGCATTTT
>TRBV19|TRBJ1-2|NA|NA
CASVRESRASYGYTF
TGTGCCAGTGTCCGTGAGTCCAGGGCGAGCTATGGCTACACCTTC
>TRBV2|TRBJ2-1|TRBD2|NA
CASASGSSYNEQFF
TGTGCCAGCGCTAGCGGGAGCTCCTACAATGAGCAGTTCTTC
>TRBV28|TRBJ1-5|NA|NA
CASSLGFQPQHF
TGTGCCAGCAGTCTGGGATTTCAGCCCCAGCATTTT
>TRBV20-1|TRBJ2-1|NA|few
CSARDFREQYEQFF
TGCAGTGCTAGAGATTTCCGGGAGCAGTATGAGCAGTTCTTC
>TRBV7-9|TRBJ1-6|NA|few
CASRDLYNSPLHF
TGTGCCAGCAGGGACCTATATAATTCACCCCTCCACTTT
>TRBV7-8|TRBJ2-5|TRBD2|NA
CASSLAWGGNEETQYF
TGTGCCAGCAGCTTAGCCTGGGGGGGGAACGAAGAGACCCAGTACTTC
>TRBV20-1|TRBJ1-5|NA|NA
CSARGPGFNQPQHF
TGCAGTGCTAGAGGCCCGGGCTTCAATCAGCCCCAGCATTTT
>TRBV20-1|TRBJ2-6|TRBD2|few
CSARPAGRSGANVLTF
TGCAGTGCTAGGCCAGCGGGACGCTCTGGGGCCAACGTCCTGACTTTC
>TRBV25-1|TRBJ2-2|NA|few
CASVDRRNTGELFF
TGTGCCAGCGTCGACAGGAGGAACACCGGGGAGCTGTTTTTT
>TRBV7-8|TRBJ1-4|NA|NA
CASSIQENEKLFF
TGTGCCAGCAGCATACAGGAGAATGAAAAACTGTTTTTT
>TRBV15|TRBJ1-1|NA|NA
CATSERAGRNTEAFF
TGTGCCACCAGCGAGAGGGCAGGTCGTAACACTGAAGCTTTCTTT
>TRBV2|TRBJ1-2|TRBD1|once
CASGWTGNCGYTF
TGTGCCAGCGGATGGACAGGGAACTGTGGCTACACCTTC
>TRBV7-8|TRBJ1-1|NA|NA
CASSSGRGLNTEAFF
TGTGCCAGCAGCTCAGGGAGGGGCTTGAACACTGAAGCTTTCTTT
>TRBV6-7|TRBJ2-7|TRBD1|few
CASSPPGVGTGVPTREQYF
TGTGCCAGCAGCCCCCCCGGTGTCGGGACAGGGGTCCCGACGCGTGAGCAGTACTTC
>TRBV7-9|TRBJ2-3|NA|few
CASSQGSADTQYF
TGTGCCAGCAGCCAAGGCAGCGCAGATACGCAGTATTTT
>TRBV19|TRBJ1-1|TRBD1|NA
CASSIGRRGQGVTEAFF
TGTGCCAGTAGTATTGGGAGGCGCGGACAGGGGGTCACTGAAGCTTTCTTT
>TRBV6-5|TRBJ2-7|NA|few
CASSYAFSGYEQYF
TGTGCCAGCAGTTACGCATTCTCCGGCTACGAGCAGTACTTC
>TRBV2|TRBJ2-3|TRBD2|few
CASSEERGKVGTDTQYF
TGTGCCAGCAGTGAAGAGCGGGGCAAGGTCGGCACAGATACGCAGTATTTT
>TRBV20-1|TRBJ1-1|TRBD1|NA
CSATRTGLNTEAFF
TGCAGTGCTACCCGGACAGGGTTGAACACTGAAGCTTTCTTT
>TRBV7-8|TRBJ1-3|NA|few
CASRGTVSGGNTIYF
TGTGCCAGCAGGGGTACCGTCAGTGGGGGAAACACCATATATTTT
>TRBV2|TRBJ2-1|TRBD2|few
CASDGGDSSYNEQFF
TGTGCCAGTGATGGGGGGGATAGCTCCTACAATGAGCAGTTCTTC
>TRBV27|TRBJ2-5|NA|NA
CASSRGDSRRETQYF
TGTGCCAGCAGTAGGGGGGACAGCCGAAGGGAGACCCAGTACTTC
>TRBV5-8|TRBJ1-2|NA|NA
CASSLSLGASNYGYTF
TGTGCCAGCAGCCTGAGCTTGGGCGCCAGCAACTATGGCTACACCTTC
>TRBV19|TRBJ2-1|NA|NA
CASSTGLWGLGNYNEQFF
TGTGCCAGTAGTACTGGTCTGTGGGGGCTAGGGAACTACAATGAGCAGTTCTTC
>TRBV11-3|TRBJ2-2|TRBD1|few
CASSRQGGAGELFF
TGTGCCAGCAGCCGACAGGGTGGGGCCGGGGAGCTGTTTTTT
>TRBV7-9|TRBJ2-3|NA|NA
CASSLVGADTQYF
TGTGCCAGCAGCTTAGTCGGGGCAGATACGCAGTATTTT
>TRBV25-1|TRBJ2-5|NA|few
CASSPRGAGQETQYF
TGTGCCAGCAGCCCCCGGGGGGCTGGGCAAGAGACCCAGTACTTC
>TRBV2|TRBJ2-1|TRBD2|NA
CASIRTSGNNEQFF
TGTGCCAGCATCCGGACTAGCGGAAACAATGAGCAGTTCTTC
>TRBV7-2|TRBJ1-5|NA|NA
CASSLGRSNQPQHF
TGTGCCAGCAGCTTAGGGCGGAGCAATCAGCCCCAGCATTTT
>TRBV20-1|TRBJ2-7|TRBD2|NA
CSGLVVTSAYEQYF
TGCAGTGGTTTGGTGGTGACTAGCGCTTACGAGCAGTACTTC
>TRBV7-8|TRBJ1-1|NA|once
CASSGQIMNTEAFF
TGTGCCAGCAGCGGACAAATCATGAACACTGAAGCTTTCTTT
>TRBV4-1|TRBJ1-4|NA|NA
CASSQDRDIYEKLFF
TGCGCCAGCAGCCAAGATAGGGACATCTATGAAAAACTGTTTTTT
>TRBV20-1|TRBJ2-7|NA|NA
CSARASFPSYEQYF
TGCAGTGCTAGAGCTTCTTTTCCGAGTTACGAGCAGTACTTC
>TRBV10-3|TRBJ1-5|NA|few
CAISDEGSGNQPQHF
TGTGCCATCAGTGATGAGGGATCGGGCAATCAGCCCCAGCATTTT
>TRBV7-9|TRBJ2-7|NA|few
CASSLAYPGYEQYF
TGTGCCAGCAGCTTAGCGTATCCGGGTTACGAGCAGTACTTC